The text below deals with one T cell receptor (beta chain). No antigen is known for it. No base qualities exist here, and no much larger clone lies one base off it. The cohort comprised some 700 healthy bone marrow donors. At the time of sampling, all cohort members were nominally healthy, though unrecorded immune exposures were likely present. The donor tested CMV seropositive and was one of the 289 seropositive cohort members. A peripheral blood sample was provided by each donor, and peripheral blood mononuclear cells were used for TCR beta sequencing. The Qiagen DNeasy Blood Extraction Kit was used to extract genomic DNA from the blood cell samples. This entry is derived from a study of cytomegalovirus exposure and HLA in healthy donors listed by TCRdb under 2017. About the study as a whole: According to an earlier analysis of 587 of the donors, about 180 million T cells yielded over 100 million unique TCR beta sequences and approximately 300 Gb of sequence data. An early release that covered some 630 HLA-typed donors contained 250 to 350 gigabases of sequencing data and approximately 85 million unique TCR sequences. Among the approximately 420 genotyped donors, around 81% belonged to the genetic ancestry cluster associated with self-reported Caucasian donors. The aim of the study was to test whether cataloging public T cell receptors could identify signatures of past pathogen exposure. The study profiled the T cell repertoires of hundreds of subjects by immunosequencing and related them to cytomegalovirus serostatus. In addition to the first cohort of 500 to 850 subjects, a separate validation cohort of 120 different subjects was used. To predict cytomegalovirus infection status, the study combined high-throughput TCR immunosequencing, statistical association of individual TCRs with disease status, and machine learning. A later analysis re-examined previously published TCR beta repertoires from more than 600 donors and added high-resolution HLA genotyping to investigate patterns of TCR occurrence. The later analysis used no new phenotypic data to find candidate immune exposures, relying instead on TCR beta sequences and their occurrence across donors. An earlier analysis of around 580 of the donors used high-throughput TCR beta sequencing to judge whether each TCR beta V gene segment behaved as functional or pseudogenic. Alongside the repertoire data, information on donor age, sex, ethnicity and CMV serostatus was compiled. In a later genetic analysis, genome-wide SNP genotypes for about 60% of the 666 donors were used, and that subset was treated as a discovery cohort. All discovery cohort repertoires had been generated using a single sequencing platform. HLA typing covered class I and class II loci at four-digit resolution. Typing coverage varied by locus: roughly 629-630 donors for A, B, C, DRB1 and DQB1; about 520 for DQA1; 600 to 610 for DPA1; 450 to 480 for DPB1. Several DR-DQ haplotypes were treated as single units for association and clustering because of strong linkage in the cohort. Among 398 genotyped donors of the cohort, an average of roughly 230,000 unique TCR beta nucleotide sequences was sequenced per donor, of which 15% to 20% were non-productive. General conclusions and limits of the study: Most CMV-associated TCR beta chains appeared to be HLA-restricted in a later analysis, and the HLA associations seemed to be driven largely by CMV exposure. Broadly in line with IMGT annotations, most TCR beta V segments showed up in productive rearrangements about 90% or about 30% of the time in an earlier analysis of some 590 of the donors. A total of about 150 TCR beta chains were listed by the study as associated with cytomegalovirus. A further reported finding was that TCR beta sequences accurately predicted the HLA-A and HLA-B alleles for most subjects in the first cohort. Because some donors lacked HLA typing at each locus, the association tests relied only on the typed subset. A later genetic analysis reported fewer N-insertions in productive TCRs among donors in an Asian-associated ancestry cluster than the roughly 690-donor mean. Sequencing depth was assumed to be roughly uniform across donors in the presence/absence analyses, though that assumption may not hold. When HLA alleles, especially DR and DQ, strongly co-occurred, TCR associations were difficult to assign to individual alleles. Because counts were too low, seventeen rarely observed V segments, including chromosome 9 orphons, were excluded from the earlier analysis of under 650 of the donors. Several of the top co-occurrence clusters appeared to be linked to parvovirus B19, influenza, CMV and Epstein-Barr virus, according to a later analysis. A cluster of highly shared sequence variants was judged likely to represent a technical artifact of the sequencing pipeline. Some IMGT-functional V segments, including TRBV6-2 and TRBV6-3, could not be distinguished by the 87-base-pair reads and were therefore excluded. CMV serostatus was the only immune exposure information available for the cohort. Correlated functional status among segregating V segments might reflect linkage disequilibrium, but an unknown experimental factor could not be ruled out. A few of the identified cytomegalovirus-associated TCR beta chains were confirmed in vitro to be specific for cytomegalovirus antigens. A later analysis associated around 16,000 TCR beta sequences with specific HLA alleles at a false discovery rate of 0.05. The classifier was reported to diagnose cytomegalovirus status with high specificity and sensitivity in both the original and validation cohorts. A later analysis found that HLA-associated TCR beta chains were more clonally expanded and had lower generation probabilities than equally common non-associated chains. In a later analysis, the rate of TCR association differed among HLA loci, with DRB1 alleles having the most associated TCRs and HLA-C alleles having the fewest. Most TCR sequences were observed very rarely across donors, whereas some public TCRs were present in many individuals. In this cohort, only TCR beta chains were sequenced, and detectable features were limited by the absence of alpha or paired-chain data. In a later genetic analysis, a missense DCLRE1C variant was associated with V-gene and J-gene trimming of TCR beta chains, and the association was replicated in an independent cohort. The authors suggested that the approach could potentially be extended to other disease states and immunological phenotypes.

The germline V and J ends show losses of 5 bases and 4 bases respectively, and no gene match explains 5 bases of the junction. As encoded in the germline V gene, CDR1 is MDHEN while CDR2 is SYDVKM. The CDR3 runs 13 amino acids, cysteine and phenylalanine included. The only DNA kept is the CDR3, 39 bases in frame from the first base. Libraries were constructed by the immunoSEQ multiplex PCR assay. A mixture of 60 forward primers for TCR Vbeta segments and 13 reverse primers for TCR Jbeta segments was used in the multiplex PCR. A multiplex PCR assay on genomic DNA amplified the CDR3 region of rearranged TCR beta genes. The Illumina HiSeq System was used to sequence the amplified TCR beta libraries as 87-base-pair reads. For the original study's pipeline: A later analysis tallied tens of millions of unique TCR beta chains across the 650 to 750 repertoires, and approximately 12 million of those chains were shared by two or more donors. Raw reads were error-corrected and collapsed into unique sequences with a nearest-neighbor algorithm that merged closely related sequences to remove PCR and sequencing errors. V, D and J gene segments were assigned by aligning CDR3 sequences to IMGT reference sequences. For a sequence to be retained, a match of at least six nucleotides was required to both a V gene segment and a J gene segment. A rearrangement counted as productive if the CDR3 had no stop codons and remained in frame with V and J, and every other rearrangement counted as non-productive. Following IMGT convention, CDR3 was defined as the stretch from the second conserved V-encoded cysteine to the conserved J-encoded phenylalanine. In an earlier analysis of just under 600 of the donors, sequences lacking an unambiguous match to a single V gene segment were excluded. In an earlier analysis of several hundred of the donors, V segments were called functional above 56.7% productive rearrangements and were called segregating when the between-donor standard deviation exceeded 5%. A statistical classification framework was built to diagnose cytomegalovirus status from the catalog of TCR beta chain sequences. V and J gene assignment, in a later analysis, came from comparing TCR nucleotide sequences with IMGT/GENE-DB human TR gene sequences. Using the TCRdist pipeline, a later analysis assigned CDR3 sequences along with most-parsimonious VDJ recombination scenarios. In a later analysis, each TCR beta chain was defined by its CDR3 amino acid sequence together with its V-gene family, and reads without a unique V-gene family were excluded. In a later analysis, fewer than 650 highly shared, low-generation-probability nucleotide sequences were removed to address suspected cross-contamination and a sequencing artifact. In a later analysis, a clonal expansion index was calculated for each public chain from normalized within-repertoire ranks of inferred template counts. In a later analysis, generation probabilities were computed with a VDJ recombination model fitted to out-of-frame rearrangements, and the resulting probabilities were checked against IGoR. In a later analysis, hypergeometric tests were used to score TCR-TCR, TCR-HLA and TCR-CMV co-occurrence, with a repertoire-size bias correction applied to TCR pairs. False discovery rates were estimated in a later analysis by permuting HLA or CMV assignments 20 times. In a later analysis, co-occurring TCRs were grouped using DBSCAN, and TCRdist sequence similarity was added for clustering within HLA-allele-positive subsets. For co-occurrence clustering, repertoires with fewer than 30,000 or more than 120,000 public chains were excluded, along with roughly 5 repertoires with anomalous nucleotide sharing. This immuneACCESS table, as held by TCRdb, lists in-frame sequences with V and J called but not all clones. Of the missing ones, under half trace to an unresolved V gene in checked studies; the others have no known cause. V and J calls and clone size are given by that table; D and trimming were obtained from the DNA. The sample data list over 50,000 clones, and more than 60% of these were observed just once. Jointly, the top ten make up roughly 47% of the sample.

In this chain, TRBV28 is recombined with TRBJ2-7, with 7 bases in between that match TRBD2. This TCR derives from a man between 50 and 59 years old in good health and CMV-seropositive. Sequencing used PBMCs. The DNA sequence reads TGTGCCAGCAGTGTAGCGGGTGCTTACGAGCAGTACTTC. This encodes CASSVAGAYEQYF.